This is a list of T cell receptor beta chains from one sample in a study of OX40 agonist ivuxolimab in advanced cancers. The assay was immunoSEQ multiplex PCR, and TCRdb's table has in-frame clones only and misses some. The table records roughly 90,000 clones, roughly 89% of them present only once. This material consisted of CD4+ or CD8+ T cells sorted from blood, taken in a trial of the OX40 agonist ivuxolimab. The receptor source for this set is an adult with an advanced solid tumor such as melanoma, head and neck, liver or kidney cancer. Each CDR3 is given with its conserved first and last residue. D genes are given only for firm matches. The size of a clone is reported for some rows only, either as once, few or many, or as a class for expanded clones.

CDR3aa: CASSLEQGDEKLFF; CDR3nt: TGTGCCAGCAGCTTGGAACAGGGGGACGAAAAACTGTTTTTT; d_gene: TRBD1; v_gene: TRBV5-4; j_gene: TRBJ1-4; abundance: few; len: 14
CDR3aa: CASSDRGGEQYF; CDR3nt: TGTGCCAGCAGCGACAGGGGAGGAGAGCAGTACTTC; d_gene: TRBD1; v_gene: TRBV27; j_gene: TRBJ2-7; abundance: NA; len: 12
CDR3aa: CASSYNTGELFF; CDR3nt: TGCGCCAGCAGCTATAATACCGGGGAGCTGTTTTTT; d_gene: NA; v_gene: TRBV5-1; j_gene: TRBJ2-2; abundance: NA; len: 12
CDR3aa: CASSLASTDTQYF; CDR3nt: TGTGCCAGCAGCTTAGCTAGCACAGATACGCAGTATTTT; d_gene: NA; v_gene: TRBV7-3; j_gene: TRBJ2-3; abundance: NA; len: 13
CDR3aa: CASNIGGTSYEQYF; CDR3nt: TGTGCCAGCAATATAGGGGGGACTTCCTACGAGCAGTACTTC; d_gene: NA; v_gene: TRBV28; j_gene: TRBJ2-7; abundance: NA; len: 14
CDR3aa: CASSLEGSEQYF; CDR3nt: TGTGCCAGCAGCTTAGAGGGGAGTGAGCAGTACTTC; d_gene: NA; v_gene: TRBV7-9; j_gene: TRBJ2-7; abundance: NA; len: 12
CDR3aa: CASSLVYDTGELFF; CDR3nt: TGCGCCAGCAGCTTGGTCTATGACACCGGGGAGCTGTTTTTT; d_gene: NA; v_gene: TRBV5-1; j_gene: TRBJ2-2; abundance: NA; len: 14
CDR3aa: CASSPAGYRGGEQYF; CDR3nt: TGTGCCAGCTCCCCGGCGGGATACCGCGGCGGCGAGCAGTACTTC; d_gene: NA; v_gene: TRBV18; j_gene: TRBJ2-7; abundance: NA; len: 15
CDR3aa: CSVGTGDSYEQYF; CDR3nt: TGCAGCGTTGGGACAGGGGATTCCTACGAGCAGTACTTC; d_gene: TRBD1; v_gene: TRBV29-1; j_gene: TRBJ2-7; abundance: NA; len: 13
CDR3aa: CASSFAGGRDNEQFF; CDR3nt: TGTGCCAGCAGCTTTGCAGGGGGCAGAGACAATGAGCAGTTCTTC; d_gene: NA; v_gene: TRBV12-1; j_gene: TRBJ2-1; abundance: NA; len: 15
CDR3aa: CASRAFSYNEQFF; CDR3nt: TGCGCCAGTAGGGCGTTTTCCTACAATGAGCAGTTCTTC; d_gene: NA; v_gene: TRBV10-2; j_gene: TRBJ2-1; abundance: NA; len: 13
CDR3aa: CATSRGGNEQFF; CDR3nt: TGTGCCACCAGCAGAGGGGGAAATGAGCAGTTCTTC; d_gene: NA; v_gene: TRBV15; j_gene: TRBJ2-1; abundance: NA; len: 12
CDR3aa: CASSLAAGQEGYTF; CDR3nt: TGTGCCAGCAGCTTGGCCGCAGGGCAGGAAGGCTACACCTTC; d_gene: NA; v_gene: TRBV5-4; j_gene: TRBJ1-2; abundance: NA; len: 14
CDR3aa: CASSRAGAGVEKLFF; CDR3nt: TGTGCCAGCAGTCGTGCGGGGGCAGGGGTTGAAAAACTGTTTTTT; d_gene: NA; v_gene: TRBV27; j_gene: TRBJ1-4; abundance: NA; len: 15
CDR3aa: CASSLERSSYEQYF; CDR3nt: TGTGCCAGCAGCTTAGAAAGGAGCTCCTACGAGCAGTACTTC; d_gene: NA; v_gene: TRBV7-9; j_gene: TRBJ2-7; abundance: NA; len: 14